This record looks at one TCR beta chain sequence and its context. Its antigen remains unknown. Both 60 Vbeta primers and 13 Jbeta primers went into the PCR. TCRdb's copy holds only in-frame clones and misses some; the assay was immunoSEQ multiplex PCR. This sample has 150,000 to 200,000 clones, with approximately 80% found just once. This entry is derived from a study of cytomegalovirus exposure and HLA in healthy donors. General study findings and limits: Sequencing depth across donors, presence/absence analyses assumed, was roughly uniform. The classifier, whose performance was assessed in both the original and validation cohorts, reportedly diagnosed cytomegalovirus status with high specificity and sensitivity. In a later analysis, specific HLA alleles were associated with approximately 17,000 TCR beta sequences at a 0.05 false discovery rate.

Germline V gives CDR1 LNHDA, CDR2 SQIVND (reference sequence). The CDR3 covers 16 residues. The ends lost 2 bases at V and 4 bases at J; junction bases unmatched: 7. The sequencing sample was made of PBMCs. The genes are TRBV19 and TRBJ2-1; 8 bases are shared with TRBD1. This receptor was obtained from a woman aged 40 to 50 in good health and CMV-seronegative. CDR3 protein: CASSIWGQDSYNEQFF. In nucleotides, the CDR3 is TGTGCCAGTAGTATATGGGGACAGGACAGTTACAATGAGCAGTTCTTC.